The next 17 T cell receptor beta chains were all read from a single sample in a study of CD8+ T cells in alopecia areata. Sample treatment: oral pan-JAK inhibitor, 5-10 mg twice daily. Following RNA extraction, reverse transcription yielded cDNA that acted as the sequencing template. The repertoire was sequenced with immunoSEQ multiplex PCR; TCRdb's copy has only in-frame clones and lacks some. The data hold 150,000 to 200,000 clones, with roughly three fifths observed a single time. Sequenced material: CD4+ T cells sorted from blood, taken at week 4, from a patient treated with tofacitinib. Every receptor here comes from a human donor with alopecia areata.

This clone occurred a few times. The rearrangement links TRBV7-8 to TRBJ2-5; TRBD1 matches 8 bases. The germline V gene encodes CDR1 SGHVS and CDR2 FQNEAQ. J was trimmed by 5 bases and V by 3 bases; bases with no gene match: 11. This CDR3 spans 16 amino acids. The CDR3 bases are TGTGCCAGCAGCTTCGCGTGGGACAGGACAGGGGAGACCCAGTACTTC. This translates into CASSFAWDRTGETQYF. The full variable domain, its missing parts supplied by reference TRBV7-8 and TRBJ2-5, is GAGVSQSPRYKVAKRGQDVALRCDPISGHVSLFWYQQALGQGPEFLTYFQNEAQLDKSGLPSDRFFAERPEGSVSTLKIQRTQQEDSAVYLCASSFAWDRTGETQYFGPGTRLLVL.

DNA for the CDR3: TGTGCCACCGGACAGGGAGGGCGCGGCGAGCAGTACTTC. Its protein is CATGQGGRGEQYF. The chain couples TRBV10-3 to TRBJ2-7; weak D call: TRBD1 (8 bases). Germline V lookup: CDR1 ENHRY, CDR2 SYGVKD. The CDR3 runs 13 residues. V was cut by 10 bases and J by 6 bases, with 19 bases left in between.

This chain links TRBV5-4 with TRBJ1-2; perhaps TRBD1 as D (6 bases). Germline loops: CDR1 SGHNT, CDR2 YYREEE (reference sequence). Deletions cut 0 bases from V and 5 bases from J, with 20 bases between. This CDR3 is built from 17 residues. CDR3 residues: CASSLDAWGQSAYGYTF. Here the CDR3 DNA reads TGTGCCAGCAGCTTGGACGCCTGGGGGCAGAGCGCGTATGGCTACACCTTC.

The chain combines TRBV30 with TRBJ1-6; no clear D gene. Trimming left V 5 bases short and J 7 bases short, with 9 bases between. Germline V gene lookup returns CDR1 GTSNPN and CDR2 SVGIG (reference sequence). CDR3 length: 12 amino acids. This CDR3 reads CAWSAGNSPLHF. Written as DNA, the CDR3 is TGTGCCTGGTCGGCGGGGAATTCACCCCTCCACTTT. Combining the CDR3 with reference TRBV30 and TRBJ1-6 gives the whole variable domain SQTIHQWPATLVQPVGSPLSLECTVEGTSNPNLYWYRQAAGRGLQLLFYSVGIGQISSEVPQNLSASRPQDRQFILSSKKLLLSDSGFYLCAWSAGNSPLHFGNGTRLTVT.

This chain links TRBV7-9 with TRBJ1-3; D possibly corresponds to TRBD1 (6 bases). V shed 4 bases and J shed 0 bases, with 13 bases lying between them. Germline V gene sequence: CDR1 SEHNR, CDR2 FQNEAQ (reference sequence). The CDR3 runs 16 residues. CDR3 DNA: TGTGCCAGCAGCTCTGTACAGGGATCCTCTGGAAACACCATATATTTT. The encoded protein is CASSSVQGSSGNTIYF.

Only a few counts were recorded for this clone. The chain is built from TRBV9 and TRBJ2-5; D is uncertain. The length of the CDR3 is 14 residues. CDR1 is SGDLS, CDR2 YYNGEE, per germline. The V end was cut by 0 bases, the J end by 5 bases, with 11 bases between. In nucleotides, the CDR3 is TGTGCCAGCAGCGTAGGGCCAAATTGGGAGACCCAGTACTTC. Translation: CASSVGPNWETQYF. Together with reference TRBV9 and TRBJ2-5, the CDR3 gives the full variable domain: DSGVTQTPKHLITATGQRVTLRCSPRSGDLSVYWYQQSLDQGLQFLIQYYNGEERAKGNILERFSAQQFPDLHSELNLSSLELGDSALYFCASSVGPNWETQYFGPGTRLLVL.

V and J are TRBV20-1 and TRBJ1-1; D uncertain. The CDR3 runs to 11 residues. V was pared by 6 bases and J by 4 bases, with 9 bases between. Germline CDR1 DFQATT, CDR2 SNEGSKA (reference sequence). In DNA form, the CDR3 reads TGCAGTGCCCCCCTACCCACTGAAGCTTTCTTT. It yields the protein CSAPLPTEAFF.

The chain carries TRBV4-1 and TRBJ1-2; D unclear. Germline V gives CDR1 MGHRA, CDR2 YSYEKL. Trimming shortened V by 6 bases and J by 0 bases, and 8 bases separated the two germline ends. The CDR3 has 13 amino acids. The CDR3 DNA is TGCGCCAGCAGGCCCACATCTAACTATGGCTACACCTTC. Residues: CASRPTSNYGYTF.

The rearrangement links TRBV5-1 to TRBJ2-3; TRBD2 aligns across 8 bases. The ends lost 4 bases at V and 2 bases at J; junction bases unmatched: 6. Germline V CDR1 and CDR2: SGHRS, YFSETQ. This CDR3 contains 15 residues. CDR3 sequence reads: CASSLRGADTDTQYF. CDR3 in DNA: TGCGCCAGCAGCCTGCGGGGGGCCGACACAGATACGCAGTATTTT.

As regards this clone: Other DNA sequences in the sample encode the same CDR3. V is TRBV7-9 and J is TRBJ2-5; D gene unclear. Trimming stripped 2 bases from V and 5 bases from J, with 3 bases between. The CDR3 covers 11 residues. CDR1 is SEHNR, CDR2 FQNEAQ, per germline (reference sequence). CDR3 loop: CASSLFETQYF. In DNA form, the CDR3 reads TGTGCCAGCAGCTTATTCGAGACCCAGTACTTC.

This clone was detected once. This sequence joins TRBV27 and TRBJ2-7; a weak D match, TRBD2 (6 bases). Germline V CDR1 and CDR2: MNHEY, SMNVEV (reference sequence). The V end lost 2 bases, the J end lost 2 bases, and 13 bases lay between the germline ends. CDR3 length equals 15 residues. The DNA of the CDR3 is TGTGCCAGCAGTTTAATCAGCGGGTCCCCCTACGAGCAGTACTTC. Residues: CASSLISGSPYEQYF.

This clone was picked up a small number of times. V is TRBV6-6 and J is TRBJ1-5; D remains ambiguous. This CDR3 contains 14 residues. The germline V gene has CDR1 MNHNY and CDR2 SVGAGI (reference sequence). With 2 bases removed from V and 4 bases from J, the gap between germline ends came to 9 bases. Here the CDR3 reads CASSYGGSNQPQHF. The CDR3 nucleotides are TGTGCCAGCAGTTACGGAGGTTCAAATCAGCCCCAGCATTTT.

This clone turned up a few times. The chain couples TRBV2 to TRBJ1-5, with a weak D call TRBD1 (5 bases). Germline loops: CDR1 SNHLY, CDR2 FYNNEI. This CDR3 has 15 residues. Trimming left V 2 bases short and J 2 bases short, with 10 bases between. The CDR3 reads CASSESGGGNQPQHF. The DNA of the CDR3 is TGTGCCAGCAGTGAATCGGGGGGTGGCAATCAGCCCCAGCATTTT. Drawing the rest from reference TRBV2 and TRBJ1-5, the complete variable domain is EPEVTQTPSHQVTQMGQEVILRCVPISNHLYFYWYRQILGQKVEFLVSFYNNEISEKSEIFDDQFSVERPDGSNFTLKIRSTKLEDSAMYFCASSESGGGNQPQHFGDGTRLSIL.

V and J are TRBV27 and TRBJ2-1; TRBD2 matches 13 bases. V lost 1 base, J lost 5 bases, and 5 bases stayed unmatched. Germline V lookup: CDR1 MNHEY, CDR2 SMNVEV (reference sequence). The CDR3 has 17 residues. The CDR3 region has the DNA TGTGCCAGCAGTTTATTAACTAGCGGGGGGGCAAACAATGAGCAGTTCTTC. It encodes CASSLLTSGGANNEQFF.

The chain joins TRBV4-1 to TRBJ2-3, with 14 positions matching TRBD2. Unmatched junction bases numbered 8, after V lost 4 bases and J lost 5 bases. The germline V gene encodes CDR1 MGHRA and CDR2 YSYEKL. The CDR3 is 17 amino acids. Here the CDR3 DNA reads TGCGCCAGCAGCCCCGGGACTAGCGGGGGACTCGTAGATACGCAGTATTTT. This codes for CASSPGTSGGLVDTQYF.

The rearrangement links TRBV25-1 to TRBJ2-3; either TRBD1 or TRBD2 may fit D (5 bases each). The CDR3 totals 15 residues. Trimming pared 5 bases from V and 0 bases from J, leaving 12 bases between. The germline V gene encodes CDR1 MGHDK and CDR2 SYGVNS. The CDR3 here is CASSQRGYSTDTQYF. Written as DNA, the CDR3 is TGTGCCAGCAGTCAGAGGGGCTACAGCACAGATACGCAGTATTTT.

V gene TRBV25-1 combines with J gene TRBJ1-2; D not certain. V was pared by 1 base and J by 7 bases, with 4 bases between. Per the germline V gene, CDR1 is MGHDK and CDR2 is SYGVNS. This CDR3 contains 11 residues. The CDR3 nucleotides are TGTGCCAGCAGTGAATGGAGTGGCTACACCTTC. Translating gives CASSEWSGYTF.